The 3 T cell receptor beta chains reported below all come from one sample, sequenced in a study of cytomegalovirus exposure and HLA in healthy donors. Profiling relied on immunoSEQ multiplex PCR, and the TCRdb table lists in-frame clones only, not all of them. The table includes about 360,000 clones, roughly 90% detected once. Sequencing was carried out using PBMCs. The receptor set was obtained from a woman younger than 30 in good health and CMV-seronegative.

In this sample, this clone turned up a few times. Different DNA sequences within this sample yield the same CDR3. V usage is TRBV30 and J usage is TRBJ1-5; 7 bases are a match to TRBD1. Germline V lookup: CDR1 GTSNPN, CDR2 SVGIG (reference sequence). With 0 bases clipped from V and 4 bases from J, the junction kept 0 bases outside the gene matches. The CDR3 contains 13 residues. The CDR3 region has the DNA TGTGCCTGGAGTGTACAGGGGAATCAGCCCCAGCATTTT. Translation: CAWSVQGNQPQHF.

The CDR3 DNA reads as TGTGCCTGGAGTGTACTCAATTTGCTCTATGGCTACACCTTC. Residues: CAWSVLNLLYGYTF. The chain carries TRBV30 and TRBJ1-2; D uncertain. CDR1 GTSNPN and CDR2 SVGIG come from the germline V gene (reference sequence). The CDR3 consists of 14 residues. V shed 0 bases and J shed 4 bases, with 12 bases lying between them.

The J gene is TRBJ1-4, the V gene TRBV10-3, with 8 bases aligning to TRBD1. The CDR3 runs 17 residues. Germline CDR1 ENHRY, CDR2 SYGVKD. J gave up 7 bases and V 1 base, and 11 bases lay outside the gene matches. As DNA, the CDR3 is TGTGCCATCAGTGAGTTAGGAGGACAGGGTCAAGGTGAAAAACTGTTTTTT. Translated, it gives CAISELGGQGQGEKLFF.